The entry below gives a single TCR beta chain sequence along with its context. The antigen is undetermined. These data belong to a study of shared clonotypes between healthy human individuals. Whole-study results and caveats: Despite large depth, sorted-subset datasets appeared incompletely sequenced.

Donors, without exception, were Caucasian adults residing in Nashville, Tennessee. Over several immunoSEQ plates, each subset's genomic DNA was distributed in even portions. Generated by immunoSEQ multiplex PCR, the TCRdb table keeps only in-frame clones and is missing some. The profile covers about 690,000 clones, with roughly 87% appearing a single time and 34% taken by the ten largest. The germline V gene has CDR1 LGHNA and CDR2 YNFKEQ. The CDR3 is made up of 15 amino acids. The V end was cut by 4 bases, the J end by 3 bases, with 15 bases between. The receptor was derived from a man aged 18 to 29 in good health. Some clones in this sample may be carry-over from other donors' samples. V and J are TRBV4-2 and TRBJ1-1; D not certain. The source material was memory CD8+ T cells from PBMCs. Subset described: CD45RO+ cells pooled with CCR7-negative TemRA cells. The CDR3 loop reads CASSPQRGRDTEAFF. The CDR3 nucleotides read TGTGCCAGCAGCCCACAGCGGGGTCGAGACACTGAAGCTTTCTTT.